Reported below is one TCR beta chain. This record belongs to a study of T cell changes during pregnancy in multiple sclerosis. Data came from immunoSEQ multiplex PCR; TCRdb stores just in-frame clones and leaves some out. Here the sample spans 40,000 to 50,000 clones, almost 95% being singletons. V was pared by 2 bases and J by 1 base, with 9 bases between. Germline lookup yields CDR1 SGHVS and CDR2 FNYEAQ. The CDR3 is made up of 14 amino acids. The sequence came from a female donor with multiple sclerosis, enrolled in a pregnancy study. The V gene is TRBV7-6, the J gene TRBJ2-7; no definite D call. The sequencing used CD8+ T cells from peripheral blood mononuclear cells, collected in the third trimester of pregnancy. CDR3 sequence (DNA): TGTGCCAGCAGCTTACTTGGCAATTCCTACGAGCAGTACTTC. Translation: CASSLLGNSYEQYF.